This T cell receptor (beta chain) was sequenced during a study of CD8 T cells in Susac syndrome. Sequencing of TCR beta, carried out with a high-throughput approach, was applied to CD8+ and CD4+ T cells from the blood. Comments on this clonotype: Its target is not known.

An amount of RNA that ranged from roughly 0.45 to 1 ug was reverse transcribed with random hexamers. Amplification of TCR beta CDR3 spanned 54 Vbeta and 13 Jbeta via immunoSEQ multiplex PCR. TCRdb analysed the immunoSEQ multiplex PCR reads with MiXCR anew, one entry per CDR3 protein. The sample holds some 210,000 distinct CDR3 sequences, roughly 93% seen once. Study results and limitations: None of the CD4+ T cell repertoires in Susac syndrome showed clonal expansion.

The CDR3 contains 13 residues. CDR1 is DFQATT, CDR2 SNEGSKA, per germline (reference sequence). After removal of 3 bases from V and 4 bases from J, the junction contained 5 bases not matched to a gene. Sequences were obtained from CD4+ T cells from PBMCs. This TCR derives from a human donor with Susac syndrome. The V call is TRBV20-1, the J call TRBJ2-7, with 8 bases aligning to TRBD2. The CDR3 region has the DNA TGCAGTGCTAGTCCGGCTAGCGGGTACGAGCAGTACTTC. Amino acid sequence: CSASPASGYEQYF.